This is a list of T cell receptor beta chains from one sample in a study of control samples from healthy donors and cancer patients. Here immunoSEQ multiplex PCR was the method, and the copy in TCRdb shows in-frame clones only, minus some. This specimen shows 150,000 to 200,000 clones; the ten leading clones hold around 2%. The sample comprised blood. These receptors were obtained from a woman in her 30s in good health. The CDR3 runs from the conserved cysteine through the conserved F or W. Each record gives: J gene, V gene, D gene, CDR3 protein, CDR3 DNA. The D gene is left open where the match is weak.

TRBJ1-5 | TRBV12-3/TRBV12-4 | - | CASSLADNQPQHF | TGTGCCAGCAGTTTGGCAGACAATCAGCCCCAGCATTTT
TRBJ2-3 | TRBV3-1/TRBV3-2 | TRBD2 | CASSLRGPGAGGRADTQYF | TGTGCCAGCAGCCTCCGCGGGCCTGGGGCGGGGGGGCGGGCAGATACGCAGTATTTT
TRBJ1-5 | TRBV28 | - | CASELGSNQPQHF | TGTGCCAGCGAATTGGGTAGCAATCAGCCCCAGCATTTT
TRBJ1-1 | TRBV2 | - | CASRPDPGNTEAFF | TGTGCCAGCAGACCTGATCCGGGCAACACTGAAGCTTTCTTT
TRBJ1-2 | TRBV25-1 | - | CASSEYSGVKNYGYTF | TGTGCCAGCAGTGAATATTCAGGGGTCAAGAACTATGGCTACACCTTC
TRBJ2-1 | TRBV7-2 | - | CASSPGLSSYNEQFF | TGTGCCAGCAGCCCAGGATTATCCTCCTACAATGAGCAGTTCTTC
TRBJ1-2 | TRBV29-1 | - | CSVEEGLRGYTF | TGCAGCGTTGAAGAGGGGTTGAGGGGCTACACCTTC
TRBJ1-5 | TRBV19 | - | CASSMGGNQPQHF | TGTGCCAGTAGTATGGGCGGCAATCAGCCCCAGCATTTT
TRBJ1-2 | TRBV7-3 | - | CASSPLGGYGYTF | TGTGCCAGCAGCCCCTTGGGTGGGTATGGCTACACCTTC
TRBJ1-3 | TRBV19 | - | CASSEDTLSGSGNTIYF | TGTGCCAGTAGTGAGGACACCCTAAGCGGTTCTGGAAACACCATATATTTT
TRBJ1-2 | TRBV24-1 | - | CATSPGQPYGYTF | TGTGCCACAAGTCCAGGACAGCCCTATGGCTACACCTTC
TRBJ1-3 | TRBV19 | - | CASSVSGNTIYF | TGTGCCAGTAGTGTCTCTGGAAACACCATATATTTT
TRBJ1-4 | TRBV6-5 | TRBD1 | CASRRSGTGYEKLFF | TGTGCCAGCAGAAGAAGCGGGACAGGGTATGAAAAACTGTTTTTT
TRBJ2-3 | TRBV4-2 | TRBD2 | CASSQSIFGGPGGSDTQYF | TGTGCCAGCAGCCAAAGTATCTTCGGGGGTCCGGGGGGTTCGGATACGCAGTATTTT
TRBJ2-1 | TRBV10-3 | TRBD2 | CAISESTSGATPRNEQFF | TGTGCCATCAGTGAGTCGACTAGCGGGGCGACCCCCCGTAATGAGCAGTTCTTC
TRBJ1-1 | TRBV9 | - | CASSGGTFTEAFF | TGTGCCAGCAGCGGAGGGACGTTTACTGAAGCTTTCTTT
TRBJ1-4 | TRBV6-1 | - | CASSERGLTEKLFF | TGTGCCAGCAGTGAACGTGGACTCACCGAAAAACTGTTTTTT
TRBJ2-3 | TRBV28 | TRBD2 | CACAGGPDTQYF | TGTGCCTGTGCGGGGGGGCCAGATACGCAGTATTTT
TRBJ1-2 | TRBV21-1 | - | CASTAIFGRLGYTF | TGTGCCAGCACCGCGATTTTTGGGAGGTTAGGCTACACCTTC
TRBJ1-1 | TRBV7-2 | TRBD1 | CASSLQQGARGEAFF | TGTGCCAGCAGCTTACAACAGGGGGCGCGCGGTGAAGCTTTCTTT
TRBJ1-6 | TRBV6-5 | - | CASSYGTRGGSPLHF | TGTGCCAGCAGTTATGGGACGCGGGGAGGGTCACCCCTCCACTTT
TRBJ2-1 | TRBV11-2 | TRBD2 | CASSFSDSGGTEQFF | TGTGCCAGCAGCTTTAGCGATAGCGGGGGAACTGAGCAGTTCTTC
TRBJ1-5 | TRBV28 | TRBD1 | CASMAGTGQNQPQHF | TGTGCCAGCATGGCTGGGACAGGACAAAATCAGCCCCAGCATTTT
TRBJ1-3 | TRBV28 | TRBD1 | CASSFWGQGGNTIYF | TGTGCCAGCAGTTTCTGGGGACAGGGTGGAAACACCATATATTTT
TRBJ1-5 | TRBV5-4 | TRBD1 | CASSSTSGTVNQPQHF | TGTGCCAGCAGCTCGACCTCCGGGACAGTAAATCAGCCCCAGCATTTT
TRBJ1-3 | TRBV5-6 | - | CASSLGRTSGYTIYF | TGTGCCAGCAGCTTGGGTAGGACGTCAGGGTACACCATATATTTT
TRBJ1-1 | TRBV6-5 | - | CATHGIYTEAFF | TGTGCCACCCACGGGATATACACTGAAGCTTTCTTT
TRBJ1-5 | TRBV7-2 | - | CASSLRRDRSQPQHF | TGTGCCAGCAGCCTTCGGAGGGATAGGAGTCAGCCCCAGCATTTT
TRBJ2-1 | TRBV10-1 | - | CASSELAVYNEQFF | TGCGCCAGCAGTGAGCTCGCCGTCTACAATGAGCAGTTCTTC
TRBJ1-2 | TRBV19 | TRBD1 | CASSIGTGGMFGYTF | TGTGCCAGTAGTATCGGGACAGGGGGCATGTTTGGCTACACCTTC
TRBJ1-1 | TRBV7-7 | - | CASSLGEERASSEAFF | TGTGCTAGCAGCTTGGGGGAAGAAAGGGCCTCCTCTGAAGCTTTCTTT
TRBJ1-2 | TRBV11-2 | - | CASSHTRDRRKYGYTF | TGTGCCAGCAGTCACACCCGGGACCGGCGAAAATATGGCTACACCTTC
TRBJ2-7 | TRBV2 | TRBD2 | CASSETSGGYEQYF | TGTGCCAGCAGTGAAACTAGCGGGGGTTACGAGCAGTACTTC
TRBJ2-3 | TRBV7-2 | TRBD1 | CASSEGQGVDTQYF | TGTGCCAGCAGCGAGGGACAGGGGGTCGATACGCAGTATTTT
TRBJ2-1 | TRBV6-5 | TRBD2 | CASRGGGSLRDEQFF | TGTGCCAGCAGGGGCGGGGGGTCCCTTAGGGATGAGCAGTTCTTC
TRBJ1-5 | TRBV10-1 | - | CATSPDRAATQHF | TGCGCCACCTCCCCGGACAGAGCTGCGACCCAGCATTTT
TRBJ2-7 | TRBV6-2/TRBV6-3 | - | CASSPRDPFLRAVLRGTHSYEQYF | -
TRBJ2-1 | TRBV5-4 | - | CASRTYQANEQFF | TGTGCCAGCAGGACATACCAGGCGAATGAGCAGTTCTTC
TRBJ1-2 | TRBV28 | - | CASFTVLYGYTF | TGTGCCAGCTTCACAGTACTTTATGGCTACACCTTC
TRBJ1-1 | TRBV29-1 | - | CSVVEFMNTEAFF | TGCAGCGTTGTTGAGTTCATGAACACTGAAGCTTTCTTT
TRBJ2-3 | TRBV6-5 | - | CASSYSPRARTDTQYF | TGTGCCAGCAGTTACTCGCCGAGGGCACGCACAGATACGCAGTATTTT
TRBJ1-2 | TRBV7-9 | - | CASSSQGPNYGYTF | TGTGCCAGCAGCTCACAGGGTCCTAACTATGGCTACACCTTC
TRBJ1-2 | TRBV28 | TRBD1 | CASSPPGTGIDTYGYTF | TGTGCCAGCAGCCCTCCCGGGACAGGGATTGACACCTATGGCTACACCTTC
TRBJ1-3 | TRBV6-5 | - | CATSWGGDGNTIYF | TGTGCCACCTCGTGGGGTGGCGATGGAAACACCATATATTTT
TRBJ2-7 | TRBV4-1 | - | CASSQEFWGQTYEQYF | TGCGCCAGCAGCCAAGAGTTCTGGGGTCAGACCTACGAGCAGTACTTC
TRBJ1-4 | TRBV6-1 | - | CASSDLRVGAGDEKLFF | TGTGCCAGCAGTGACCTCCGGGTAGGGGCGGGGGATGAAAAACTGTTTTTT
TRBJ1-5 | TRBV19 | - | CASSSQGPNQPQHF | TGTGCCAGTTCCTCCCAGGGGCCCAATCAGCCCCAGCATTTT
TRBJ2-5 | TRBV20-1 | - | CRTSYQETQYF | TGCAGGACCAGCTACCAAGAGACCCAGTACTTC
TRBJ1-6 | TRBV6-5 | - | CASYRDYNSPLHF | TGTGCCAGCTACAGGGATTATAATTCACCCCTCCACTTT
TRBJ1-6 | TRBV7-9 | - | CASSVQGSYDSPLHF | TGTGCCAGCAGCGTCCAGGGATCTTACGATTCACCCCTCCACTTT